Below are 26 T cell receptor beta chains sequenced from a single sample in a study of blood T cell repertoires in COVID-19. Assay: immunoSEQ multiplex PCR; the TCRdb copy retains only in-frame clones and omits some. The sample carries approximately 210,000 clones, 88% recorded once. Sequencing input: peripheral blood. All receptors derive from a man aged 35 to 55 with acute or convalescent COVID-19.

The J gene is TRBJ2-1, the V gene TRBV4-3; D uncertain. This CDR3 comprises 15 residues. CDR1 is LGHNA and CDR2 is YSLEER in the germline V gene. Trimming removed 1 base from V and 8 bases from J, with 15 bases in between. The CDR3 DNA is TGCGCCAGCAGCCAAGGTTTGGCGGCCGTCCATGAGCAGTTCTTC. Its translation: CASSQGLAAVHEQFF.

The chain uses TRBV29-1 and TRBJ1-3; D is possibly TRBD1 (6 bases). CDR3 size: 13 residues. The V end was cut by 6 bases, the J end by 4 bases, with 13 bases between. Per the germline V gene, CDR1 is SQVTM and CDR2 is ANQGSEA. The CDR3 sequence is CSVSGAHGNTIYF. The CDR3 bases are TGCAGCGTGTCAGGGGCGCACGGAAACACCATATATTTT.

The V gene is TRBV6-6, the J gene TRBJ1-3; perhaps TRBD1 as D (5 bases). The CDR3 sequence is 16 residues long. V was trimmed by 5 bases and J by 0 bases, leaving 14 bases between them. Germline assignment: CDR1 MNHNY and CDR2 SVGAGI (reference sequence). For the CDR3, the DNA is TGTGCCAGCAGTCCCCAAGGGGTGGGCTCTGGAAACACCATATATTTT. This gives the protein CASSPQGVGSGNTIYF.

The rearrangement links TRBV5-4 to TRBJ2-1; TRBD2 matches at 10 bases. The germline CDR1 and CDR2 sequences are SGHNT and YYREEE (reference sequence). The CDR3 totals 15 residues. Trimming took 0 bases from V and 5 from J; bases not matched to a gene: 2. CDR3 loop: CASSLGGLADNEQFF. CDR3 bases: TGTGCCAGCAGCTTGGGTGGACTAGCGGACAATGAGCAGTTCTTC.

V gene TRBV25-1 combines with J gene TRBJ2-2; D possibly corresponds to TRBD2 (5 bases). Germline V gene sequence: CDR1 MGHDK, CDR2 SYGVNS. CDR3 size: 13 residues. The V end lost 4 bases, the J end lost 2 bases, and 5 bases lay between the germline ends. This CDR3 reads CASSASNTGELFF. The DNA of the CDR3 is TGTGCCAGCAGTGCTAGCAACACCGGGGAGCTGTTTTTT.

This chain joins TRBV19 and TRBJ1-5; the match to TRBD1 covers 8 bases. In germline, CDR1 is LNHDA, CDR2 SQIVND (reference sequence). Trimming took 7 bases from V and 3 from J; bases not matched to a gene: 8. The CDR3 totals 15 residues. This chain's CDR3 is CASKFWDRYNQPQHF. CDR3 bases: TGTGCCAGTAAGTTCTGGGACAGGTACAATCAGCCCCAGCATTTT.

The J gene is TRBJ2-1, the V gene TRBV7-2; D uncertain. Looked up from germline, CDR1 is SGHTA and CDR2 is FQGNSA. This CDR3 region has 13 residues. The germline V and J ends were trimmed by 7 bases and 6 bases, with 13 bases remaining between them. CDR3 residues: CASTQISLNEQFF. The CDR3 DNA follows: TGTGCCAGCACCCAGATATCCCTCAATGAGCAGTTCTTC.

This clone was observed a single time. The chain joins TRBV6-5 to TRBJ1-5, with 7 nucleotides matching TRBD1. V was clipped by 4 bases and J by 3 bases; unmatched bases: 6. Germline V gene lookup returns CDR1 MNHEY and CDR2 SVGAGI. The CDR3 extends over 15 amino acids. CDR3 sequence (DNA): TGTGCCAGCAGTTCCAGGGGGTACCCCAATCAGCCCCAGCATTTT. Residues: CASSSRGYPNQPQHF.

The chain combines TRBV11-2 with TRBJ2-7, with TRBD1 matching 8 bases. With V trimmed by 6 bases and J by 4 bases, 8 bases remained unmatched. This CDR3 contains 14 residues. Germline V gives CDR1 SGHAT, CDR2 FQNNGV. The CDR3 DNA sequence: TGTGCCAGCAGTCGCGGACAGGGCGGGTACGAGCAGTACTTC. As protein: CASSRGQGGYEQYF. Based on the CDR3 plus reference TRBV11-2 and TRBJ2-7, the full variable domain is EAGVAQSPRYKIIEKRQSVAFWCNPISGHATLYWYQQILGQGPKLLIQFQNNGVVDDSQLPKDRFSAERLKGVDSTLKIQPAKLEDSAVYLCASSRGQGGYEQYFGPGTRLTVT.

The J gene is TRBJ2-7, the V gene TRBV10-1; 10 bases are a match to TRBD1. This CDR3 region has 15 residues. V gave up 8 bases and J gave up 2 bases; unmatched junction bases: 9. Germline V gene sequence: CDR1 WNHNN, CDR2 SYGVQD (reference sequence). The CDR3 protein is CASGGPGQGTYEQYF. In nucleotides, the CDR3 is TGCGCCAGCGGAGGCCCGGGACAGGGGACCTACGAGCAGTACTTC.

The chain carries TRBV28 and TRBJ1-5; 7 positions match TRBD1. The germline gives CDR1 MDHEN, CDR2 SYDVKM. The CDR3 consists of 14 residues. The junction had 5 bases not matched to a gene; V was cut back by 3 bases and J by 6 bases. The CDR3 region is CASSFPQGGQPQHF. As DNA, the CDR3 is TGTGCCAGCAGTTTTCCGCAGGGGGGTCAGCCCCAGCATTTT.

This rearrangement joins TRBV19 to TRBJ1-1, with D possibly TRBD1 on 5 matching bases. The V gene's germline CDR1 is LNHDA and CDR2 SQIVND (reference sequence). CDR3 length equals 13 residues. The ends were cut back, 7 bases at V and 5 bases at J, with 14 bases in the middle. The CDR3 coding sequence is TGTGCCAGTACCATCGTGGGGGGGACTGAAGCTTTCTTT. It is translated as CASTIVGGTEAFF.

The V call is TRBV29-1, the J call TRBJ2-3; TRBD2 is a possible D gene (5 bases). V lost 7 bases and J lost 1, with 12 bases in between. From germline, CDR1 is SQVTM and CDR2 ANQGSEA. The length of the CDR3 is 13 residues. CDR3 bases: TGCAGCGCAACTAGTCTGGGCACAGATACGCAGTATTTT. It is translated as CSATSLGTDTQYF.

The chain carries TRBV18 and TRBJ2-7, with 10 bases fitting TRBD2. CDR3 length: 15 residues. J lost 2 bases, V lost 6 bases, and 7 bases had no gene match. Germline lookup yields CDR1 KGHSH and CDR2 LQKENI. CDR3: CASSLSGGAPYEQYF. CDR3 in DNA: TGTGCCAGCTCTCTAAGCGGGGGGGCCCCCTACGAGCAGTACTTC.

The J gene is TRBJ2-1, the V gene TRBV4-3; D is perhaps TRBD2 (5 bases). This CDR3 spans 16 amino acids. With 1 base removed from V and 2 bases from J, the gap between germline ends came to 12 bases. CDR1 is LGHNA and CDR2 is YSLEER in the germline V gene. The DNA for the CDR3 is TGCGCCAGCAGCCAAGGTAGGACTGGGCCCTACAATGAGCAGTTCTTC. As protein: CASSQGRTGPYNEQFF.

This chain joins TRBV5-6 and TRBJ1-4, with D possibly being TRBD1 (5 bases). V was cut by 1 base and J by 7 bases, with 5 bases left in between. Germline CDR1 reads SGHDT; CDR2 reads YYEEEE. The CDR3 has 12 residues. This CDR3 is CASSLQGEKLFF. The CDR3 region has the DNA TGTGCCAGCAGCTTGCAGGGTGAAAAACTGTTTTTT.

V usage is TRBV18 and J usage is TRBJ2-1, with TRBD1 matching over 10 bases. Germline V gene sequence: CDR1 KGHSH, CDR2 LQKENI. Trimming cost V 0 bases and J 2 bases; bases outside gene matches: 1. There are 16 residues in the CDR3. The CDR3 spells CASSPPGQGTYNEQFF. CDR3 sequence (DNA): TGTGCCAGCTCACCACCGGGACAGGGGACCTACAATGAGCAGTTCTTC.

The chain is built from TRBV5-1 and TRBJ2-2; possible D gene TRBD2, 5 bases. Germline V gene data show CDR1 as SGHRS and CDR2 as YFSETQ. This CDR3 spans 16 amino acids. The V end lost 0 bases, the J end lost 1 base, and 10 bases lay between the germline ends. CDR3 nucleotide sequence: TGCGCCAGCAGCTTGGGGGCAGCGGTGAACACCGGGGAGCTGTTTTTT. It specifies CASSLGAAVNTGELFF.

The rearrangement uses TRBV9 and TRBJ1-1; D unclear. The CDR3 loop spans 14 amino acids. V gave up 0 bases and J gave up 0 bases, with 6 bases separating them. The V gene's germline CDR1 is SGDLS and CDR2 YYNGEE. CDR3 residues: CASSVGLVNTEAFF. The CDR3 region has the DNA TGTGCCAGCAGCGTAGGGCTCGTGAACACTGAAGCTTTCTTT. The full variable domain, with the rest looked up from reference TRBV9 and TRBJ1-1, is DSGVTQTPKHLITATGQRVTLRCSPRSGDLSVYWYQQSLDQGLQFLIQYYNGEERAKGNILERFSAQQFPDLHSELNLSSLELGDSALYFCASSVGLVNTEAFFGQGTRLTVV.

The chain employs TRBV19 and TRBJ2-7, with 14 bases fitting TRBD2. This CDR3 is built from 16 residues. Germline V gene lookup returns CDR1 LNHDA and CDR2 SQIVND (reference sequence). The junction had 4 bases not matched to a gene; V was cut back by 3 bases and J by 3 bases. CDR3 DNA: TGTGCCAGTAGTATGGGGACTAGCGGGAGATTCTACGAGCAGTACTTC. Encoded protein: CASSMGTSGRFYEQYF.

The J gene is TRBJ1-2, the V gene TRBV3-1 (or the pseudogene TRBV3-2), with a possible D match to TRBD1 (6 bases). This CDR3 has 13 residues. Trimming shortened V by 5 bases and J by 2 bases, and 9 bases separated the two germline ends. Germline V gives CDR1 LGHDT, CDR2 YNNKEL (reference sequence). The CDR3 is CASSATGNYGYTF. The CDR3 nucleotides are TGTGCCAGCAGCGCCACAGGGAACTATGGCTACACCTTC.

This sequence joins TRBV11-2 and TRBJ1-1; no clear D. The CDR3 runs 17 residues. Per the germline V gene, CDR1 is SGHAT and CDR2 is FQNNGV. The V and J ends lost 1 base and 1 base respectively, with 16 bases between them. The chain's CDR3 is CASSLGPRRRGNTEAFF. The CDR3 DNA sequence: TGTGCCAGCAGCTTAGGCCCCAGGAGACGGGGGAACACTGAAGCTTTCTTT.

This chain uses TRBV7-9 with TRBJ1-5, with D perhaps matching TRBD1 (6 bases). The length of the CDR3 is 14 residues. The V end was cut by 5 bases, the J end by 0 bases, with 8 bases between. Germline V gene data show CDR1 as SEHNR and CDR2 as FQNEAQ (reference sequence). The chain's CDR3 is CASSRQDSNQPQHF. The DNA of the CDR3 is TGTGCCAGCAGCCGACAGGATAGCAATCAGCCCCAGCATTTT.

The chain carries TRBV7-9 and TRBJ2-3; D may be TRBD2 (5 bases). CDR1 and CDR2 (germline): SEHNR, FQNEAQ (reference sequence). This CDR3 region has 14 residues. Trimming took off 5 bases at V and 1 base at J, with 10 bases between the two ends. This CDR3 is CASSPPGGTDTQYF. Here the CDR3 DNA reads TGTGCCAGCAGCCCCCCCGGGGGCACAGATACGCAGTATTTT.

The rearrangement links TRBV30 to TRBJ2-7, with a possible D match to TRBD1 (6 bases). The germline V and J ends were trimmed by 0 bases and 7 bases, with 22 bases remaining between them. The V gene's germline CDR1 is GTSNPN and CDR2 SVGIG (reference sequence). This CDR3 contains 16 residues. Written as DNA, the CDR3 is TGTGCCTGGAGTGTACGGAGTGGCAGGGGTTATGATGAGCAGTACTTC. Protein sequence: CAWSVRSGRGYDEQYF.

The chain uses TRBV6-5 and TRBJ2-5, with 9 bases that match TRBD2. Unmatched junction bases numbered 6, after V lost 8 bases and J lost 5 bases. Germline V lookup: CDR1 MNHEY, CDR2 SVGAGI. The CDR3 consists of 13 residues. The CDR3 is CASASGEWETQYF. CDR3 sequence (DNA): TGTGCCAGCGCTAGCGGGGAATGGGAGACCCAGTACTTC.